The 13 T cell receptor beta chains listed next were all sequenced from one sample in a study of tumor-infiltrating lymphocytes in oesophageal squamous cell carcinoma. TCRdb used MiXCR to reprocess the PCR reads, holding one entry per CDR3 protein. The data show more than 8,000 distinct CDR3 sequences, roughly 60% seen once. Sequenced: esophageal tumor tissue. These receptors were obtained from a female donor with esophageal squamous cell carcinoma.

The chain carries TRBV7-4 and TRBJ2-5; the D gene could be TRBD1 or TRBD2 (7 bases each). CDR1 SGHVT and CDR2 SQSDAQ come from the germline V gene. The CDR3 extends over 16 amino acids. Trimming took off 2 bases at V and 0 bases at J, with 13 bases between the two ends. The CDR3 DNA follows: TGTGCCAGCAGCTTATGGCCAGGGGGGGACCAAGAGACCCAGTACTTC. Its translation: CASSLWPGGDQETQYF.

This clonotype was seen only a few times. In nucleotides, the CDR3 is TGTGCCAGCAGCGCCCAAGGCGGGGGGGAGACCCAGTACTTC. Its translation: CASSAQGGGETQYF. The chain has TRBV7-2 and TRBJ2-5, with 8 bases fitting TRBD2. Germline CDR1 and CDR2: SGHTA and FQGNSA. The V gene end was trimmed by 5 bases and the J gene end by 5 bases; junction bases not matched to a gene: 7. This CDR3 has 14 residues. Filled out from reference TRBV7-2 and TRBJ2-5, the complete variable domain reads GAGVSQSPSNKVTEKGKDVELRCDPISGHTALYWYRQSLGQGLEFLIYFQGNSAPDKSGLPSDRFSAERTGGSVSTLTIQRTQQEDSAVYLCASSAQGGGETQYFGPGTRLLVL.

Details on this clonotype: Because it lacks the conserved phenylalanine or tryptophan at the end, this CDR3 is likely a read error. The chain joins TRBV7-8 to TRBJ2-7; the D call may be TRBD1 or TRBD2 (5 bases each). The germline V gene encodes CDR1 SGHVS and CDR2 FQNEAQ. The CDR3 has 16 amino acids. With 1 base removed from V and 0 bases from J, the gap between germline ends came to 13 bases. The CDR3 DNA reads TGTGCCAGCAGCTTAGTTCCGGGGCAGAGCTCCTACGAGCAGTACTTA. It specifies CASSLVPGQSSYEQYL.

The rearrangement links TRBV7-6 to TRBJ2-5, with D maybe TRBD2 (5 bases). This CDR3 has 16 residues. The V gene's germline CDR1 is SGHVS and CDR2 FNYEAQ. The V end lost 1 base, the J end lost 13 bases, and 25 bases lay between the germline ends. The CDR3 spells CASSLGSVGNTGELYF. CDR3 DNA: TGTGCCAGCAGCTTAGGTAGCGTGGGTAACACCGGGGAGCTGTACTTC.

This chain uses TRBV11-2 with TRBJ2-4; D not certain. The J call may be incorrect, as the DNA end agrees better with TRBJ2-7. CDR3 length equals 12 residues. CDR1 is SGHAT, CDR2 FQNNGV, per germline. CDR3 sequence (DNA): TGTGCCAGCAGCCCGCAGGCCTACGAGCAGTACTTC. Protein sequence: CASSPQAYEQYF.

This clonotype has a count of ten or more. The V call is TRBV7-9, the J call TRBJ2-1; 9 nucleotides agree with TRBD2. The CDR3 is 17 residues long. The V segment lost 5 bases and the J segment 7 bases; nucleotides outside the gene matches: 15. Germline V gives CDR1 SEHNR, CDR2 FQNEAQ (reference sequence). The CDR3 DNA is TGTGCCAGCAGCCCAGCAGCTAGCGGGATCTTCTGGAATGAGCAGTTCTTC. This sequence encodes CASSPAASGIFWNEQFF.

In the case of this clonotype: Since no conserved phenylalanine or tryptophan closes the CDR3, a read error is the likely cause. The DNA is left out, because the CDR3 cannot be placed on it with certainty; the CDR3 is given as TCRdb lists it. This sequence joins TRBV6-8 and TRBJ2-3; TRBD1 was called by the table and not checked on the DNA. The CDR3 spans 16 residues, counting both ends. Germline V gene data show CDR1 as MNHGY and CDR2 as SAAAGT. CDR3 sequence reads: CASRFTGTGAEAFFGP.

The gene calls are TRBV24-1 and TRBJ2-3, with a tentative D call TRBD2 (6 bases). The CDR3 is 14 amino acids. Per the germline V gene, CDR1 is KGHDR and CDR2 is SFDVKD. Trimming removed 4 bases at V and 4 bases at J, with 11 bases between. The CDR3 DNA follows: TGTGCCACCAGTGAGACCGGGACTTCAGATACGCAGTATTTT. Its protein is CATSETGTSDTQYF.

V and J are TRBV12-3 or TRBV12-4 and TRBJ2-3, with a weak D call TRBD1 (6 bases). The CDR3 is 13 amino acids. Between the trimmed V and J ends, which lost 4 bases and 4 bases, there was a span of 9 bases. CDR3 coding DNA: TGTGCCAGCAGTTGGGCAGGGGCAGATACGCAGTATTTT. This gives the protein CASSWAGADTQYF.

About this clonotype itself: No conserved phenylalanine or tryptophan is present at the end of the CDR3, so a read error is the likely explanation. The DNA is left out, because the CDR3 cannot be placed on it with certainty; the CDR3 is given as TCRdb lists it. This chain joins TRBV5-5 and TRBJ2-7; the D call of TRBD2 is as the table states it, not checked on the DNA. Germline V gives CDR1 SGHKS, CDR2 YYEKEE (reference sequence). The CDR3 length equals 16 residues, ends included. The CDR3 is CASTVTTSTDTQYFGP.

This clonotype was seen only a few times. The J gene is TRBJ2-7, the V gene TRBV7-8, with D possibly being TRBD2 (5 bases). The better agreement between TRBJ2-5 and the DNA end casts doubt on the J call. CDR3 length: 15 residues. Germline CDR1 SGHVS, CDR2 FQNEAQ. The CDR3 here is CASSLGQAAQETQYF. The CDR3 coding sequence is TGTGCCAGCAGCTTAGGCCAAGCGGCCCAAGAGACCCAGTACTTC.

In this sample, this clonotype turned up many times. The chain carries TRBV12-3 or TRBV12-4 and TRBJ2-1; maybe TRBD2 (5 bases). The V and J ends lost 0 bases and 10 bases respectively, with 10 bases between them. The CDR3 loop spans 13 amino acids. The CDR3 here is CASSLAVRREQFF. The CDR3 DNA follows: TGTGCCAGCAGTTTAGCAGTTCGGAGGGAGCAGTTCTTC.

The J gene is TRBJ2-1, the V gene TRBV7-3; no clear D. The J call is doubtful: the DNA matches TRBJ2-7 better. Germline CDR1 and CDR2: SGHTA and FQGTGA. CDR3 size: 15 residues. The CDR3 here is CASSLTAAPSYEQYF. For the CDR3, the DNA is TGTGCCAGCAGCTTAACGGCAGCACCCTCTTACGAGCAGTACTTC.